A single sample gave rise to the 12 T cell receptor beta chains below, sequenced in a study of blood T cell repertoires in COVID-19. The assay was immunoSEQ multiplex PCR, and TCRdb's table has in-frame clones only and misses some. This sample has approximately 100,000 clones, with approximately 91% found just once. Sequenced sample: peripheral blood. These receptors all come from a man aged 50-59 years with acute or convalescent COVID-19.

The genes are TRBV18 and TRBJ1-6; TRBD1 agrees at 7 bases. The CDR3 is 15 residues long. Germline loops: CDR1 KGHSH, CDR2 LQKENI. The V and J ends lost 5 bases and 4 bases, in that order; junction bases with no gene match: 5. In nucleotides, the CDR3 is TGTGCCAGCTCATACCGGGACAGTTATAATTCACCCCTCCACTTT. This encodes CASSYRDSYNSPLHF.

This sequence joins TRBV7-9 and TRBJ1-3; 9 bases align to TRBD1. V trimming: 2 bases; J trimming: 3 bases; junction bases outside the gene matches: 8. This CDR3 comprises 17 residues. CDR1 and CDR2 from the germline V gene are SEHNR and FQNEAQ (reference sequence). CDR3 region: CASSLSHLTGGGNTIYF. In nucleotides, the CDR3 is TGTGCCAGCAGCTTAAGTCATCTGACAGGGGGTGGAAACACCATATATTTT. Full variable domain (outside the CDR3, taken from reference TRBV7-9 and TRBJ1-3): DTGVSQNPRHKITKRGQNVTFRCDPISEHNRLYWYRQTLGQGPEFLTYFQNEAQLEKSRLLSDRFSAERPKGSFSTLEIQRTEQGDSAMYLCASSLSHLTGGGNTIYFGEGSWLTVV.

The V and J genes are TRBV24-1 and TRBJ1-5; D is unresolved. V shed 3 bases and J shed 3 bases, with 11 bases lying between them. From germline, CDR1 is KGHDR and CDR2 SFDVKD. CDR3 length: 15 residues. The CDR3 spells CATSDPRGINQPQHF. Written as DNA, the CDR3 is TGTGCCACCAGTGATCCCCGGGGTATCAATCAGCCCCAGCATTTT.

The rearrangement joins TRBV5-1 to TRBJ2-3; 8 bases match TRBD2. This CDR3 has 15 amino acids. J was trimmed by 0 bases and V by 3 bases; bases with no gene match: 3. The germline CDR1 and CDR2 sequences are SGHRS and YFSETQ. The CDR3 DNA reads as TGCGCCAGCAGCTCGACTAGCGCCAGCACAGATACGCAGTATTTT. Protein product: CASSSTSASTDTQYF. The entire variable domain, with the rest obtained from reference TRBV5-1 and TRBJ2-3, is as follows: KAGVTQTPRYLIKTRGQQVTLSCSPISGHRSVSWYQQTPGQGLQFLFEYFSETQRNKGNFPGRFSGRQFSNSRSEMNVSTLELGDSALYLCASSSTSASTDTQYFGPGTRLTVL.

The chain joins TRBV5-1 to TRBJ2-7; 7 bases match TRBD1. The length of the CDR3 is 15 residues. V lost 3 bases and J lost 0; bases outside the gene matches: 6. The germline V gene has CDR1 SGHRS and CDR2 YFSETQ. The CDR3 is CASSWPGTVSYEQYF. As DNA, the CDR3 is TGCGCCAGCAGCTGGCCAGGGACAGTCTCCTACGAGCAGTACTTC.

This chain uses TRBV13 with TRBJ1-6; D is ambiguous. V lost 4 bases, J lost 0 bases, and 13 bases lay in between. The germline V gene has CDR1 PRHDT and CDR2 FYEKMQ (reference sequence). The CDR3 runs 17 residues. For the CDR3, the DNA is TGTGCCAGCAGCTCCAGGCGAATGAGCTCCTATAATTCACCCCTCCACTTT. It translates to CASSSRRMSSYNSPLHF.

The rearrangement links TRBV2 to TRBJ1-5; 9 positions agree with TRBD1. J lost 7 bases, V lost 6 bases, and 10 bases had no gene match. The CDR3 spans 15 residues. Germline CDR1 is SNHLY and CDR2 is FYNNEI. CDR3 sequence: CASSARDRASQPQHF. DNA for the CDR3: TGTGCCAGCAGCGCGAGGGACAGGGCGAGCCAGCCCCAGCATTTT.

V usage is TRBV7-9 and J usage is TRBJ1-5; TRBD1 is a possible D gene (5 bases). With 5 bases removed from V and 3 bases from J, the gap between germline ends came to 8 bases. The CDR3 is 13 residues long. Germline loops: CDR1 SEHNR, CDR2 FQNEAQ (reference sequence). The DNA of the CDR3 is TGTGCCAGCAGCCGGGACTTCAATCAGCCCCAGCATTTT. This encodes CASSRDFNQPQHF.

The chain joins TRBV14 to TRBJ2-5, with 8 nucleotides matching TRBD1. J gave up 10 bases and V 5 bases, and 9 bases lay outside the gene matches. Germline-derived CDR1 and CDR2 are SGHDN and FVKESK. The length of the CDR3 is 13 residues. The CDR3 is CASSKNTGTGQYF. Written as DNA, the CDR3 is TGTGCCAGCAGCAAAAACACCGGGACAGGCCAGTACTTC.

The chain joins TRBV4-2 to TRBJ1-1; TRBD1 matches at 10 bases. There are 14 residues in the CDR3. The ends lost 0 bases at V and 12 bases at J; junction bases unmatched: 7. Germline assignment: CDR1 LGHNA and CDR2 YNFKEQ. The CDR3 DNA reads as TGTGCCAGCAGCCAAGATCGGACAGGGGGGAGAACTTTCTTT. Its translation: CASSQDRTGGRTFF.

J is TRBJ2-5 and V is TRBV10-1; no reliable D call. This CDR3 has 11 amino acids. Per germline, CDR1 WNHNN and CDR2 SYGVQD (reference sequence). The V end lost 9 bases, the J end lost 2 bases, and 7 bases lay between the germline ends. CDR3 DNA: TGCGCCAGAGACTGGCAAGAGACCCAGTACTTC. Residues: CARDWQETQYF.

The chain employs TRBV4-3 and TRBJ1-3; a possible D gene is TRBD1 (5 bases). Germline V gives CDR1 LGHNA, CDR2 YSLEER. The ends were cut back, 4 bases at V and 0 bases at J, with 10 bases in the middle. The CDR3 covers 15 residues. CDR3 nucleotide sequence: TGCGCCAGCAGCCGGACACAGACCTCTGGAAACACCATATATTTT. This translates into CASSRTQTSGNTIYF.